The entry that follows covers one T cell receptor beta chain sequence. As yet, its antigen is unknown. These data are taken from a study of OX40 agonist ivuxolimab in advanced cancers. Broader study findings: Both blood CD4+ and CD8+ T cells showed clonal growth by week 6 at 0.1 to 3.0 mg/kg. On average, CD8+ T cells had more expanded clones than CD4+.

Patients were ruled out by autoimmune disease history or systemic immunosuppression. The table came from immunoSEQ multiplex PCR; TCRdb's copy has only in-frame clones and leaves some out. The profile shows about 55,000 clones, 75% to 90% of them singletons. This CDR3 is built from 14 residues. V lost 8 bases to trimming and J lost 4 bases; unmatched junction nucleotides: 7. CDR1 MGHDK and CDR2 SYGVNS come from the germline V gene. The gene calls are TRBV25-1 and TRBJ2-1; 8 nucleotides match TRBD1. This material consisted of CD4+ or CD8+ T cells sorted from blood, taken in a trial of the OX40 agonist ivuxolimab. The TCR originated in an adult with an advanced solid tumor such as melanoma, head and neck, liver or kidney cancer. The DNA of the CDR3 is TGTGCCAGCCTCGGGGACAGGCATTACAATGAGCAGTTCTTC. The encoded protein is CASLGDRHYNEQFF.